The sequence of this TCR beta chain was determined in a study of cytomegalovirus exposure and HLA in healthy donors. Study conclusions and caveats: The study recorded 160 or so TCR beta chains that were cytomegalovirus-associated.

This CDR3 region has 18 residues. Germline lookup yields CDR1 SGDLS and CDR2 YYNGEE. With V trimmed by 0 bases and J by 5 bases, 13 bases remained unmatched. As for this clone: Its antigen remains unknown.

It was with 60 Vbeta and 13 Jbeta primers that the PCR ran. Produced via immunoSEQ multiplex PCR; TCRdb's table is partial and in-frame only. This table holds some 120,000 clones, about four fifths found once. Specimen: PBMCs. The origin of this receptor is a man younger than 40 in good health and CMV-seropositive. The V and J genes are TRBV9 and TRBJ2-1, with TRBD2 identical over 8 bases. The chain's CDR3 is CASSVGGGLLIQDNEQFF. The CDR3 DNA sequence: TGTGCCAGCAGCGTAGGCGGGGGGCTCCTAATTCAGGACAATGAGCAGTTCTTC.